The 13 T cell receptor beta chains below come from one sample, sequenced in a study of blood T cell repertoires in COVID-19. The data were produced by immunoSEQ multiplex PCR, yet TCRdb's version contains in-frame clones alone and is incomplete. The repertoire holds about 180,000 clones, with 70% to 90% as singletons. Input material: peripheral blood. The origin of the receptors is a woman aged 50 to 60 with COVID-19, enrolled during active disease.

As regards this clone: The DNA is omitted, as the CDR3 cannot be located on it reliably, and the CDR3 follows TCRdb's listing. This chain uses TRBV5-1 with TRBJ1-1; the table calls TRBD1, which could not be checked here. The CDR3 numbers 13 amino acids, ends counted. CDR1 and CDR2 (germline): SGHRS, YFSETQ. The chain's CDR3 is CASSLVWGQGAAF.

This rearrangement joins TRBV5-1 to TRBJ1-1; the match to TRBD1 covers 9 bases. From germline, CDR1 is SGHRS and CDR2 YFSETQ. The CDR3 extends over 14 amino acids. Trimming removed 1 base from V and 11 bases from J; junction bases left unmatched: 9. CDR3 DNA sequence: TGCGCCAGCAGCTTGACAGGGGGCGGTCCTCTTGCTTTCTTT. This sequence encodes CASSLTGGGPLAFF.

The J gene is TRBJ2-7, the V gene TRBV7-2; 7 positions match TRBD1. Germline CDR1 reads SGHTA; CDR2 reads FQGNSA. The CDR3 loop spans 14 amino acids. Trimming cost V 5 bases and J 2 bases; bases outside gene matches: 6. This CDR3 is CASSRDRVTYEQYF. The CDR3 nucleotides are TGTGCCAGCAGCCGCGACAGGGTTACCTACGAGCAGTACTTC.

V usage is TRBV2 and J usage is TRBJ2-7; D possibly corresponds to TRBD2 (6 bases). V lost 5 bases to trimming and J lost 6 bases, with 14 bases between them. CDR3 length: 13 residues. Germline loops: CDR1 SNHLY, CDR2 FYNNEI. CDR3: CASSLGTPGEQYF. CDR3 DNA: TGTGCCAGCAGTCTCGGGACTCCGGGCGAGCAGTACTTC. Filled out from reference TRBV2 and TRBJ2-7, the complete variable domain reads EPEVTQTPSHQVTQMGQEVILRCVPISNHLYFYWYRQILGQKVEFLVSFYNNEISEKSEIFDDQFSVERPDGSNFTLKIRSTKLEDSAMYFCASSLGTPGEQYFGPGTRLTVT.

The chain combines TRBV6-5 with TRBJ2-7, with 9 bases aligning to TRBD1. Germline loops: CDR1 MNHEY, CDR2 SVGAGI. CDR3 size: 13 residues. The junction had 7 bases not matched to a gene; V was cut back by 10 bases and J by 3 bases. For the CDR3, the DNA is TGTGCCATAACTGGGACAGGGAACTACGAGCAGTACTTC. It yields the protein CAITGTGNYEQYF.

The CDR3 nucleotides read TGTCCTTTTCAGTCAGACAGGGGAACCTACGAGCAGTACTTC. The encoded protein is CPFQSDRGTYEQYF. The chain employs TRBV6-4 and TRBJ2-7; 8 positions match TRBD1. The CDR3 has 14 residues. The germline V gene encodes CDR1 MRHNA and CDR2 SNTAGT.

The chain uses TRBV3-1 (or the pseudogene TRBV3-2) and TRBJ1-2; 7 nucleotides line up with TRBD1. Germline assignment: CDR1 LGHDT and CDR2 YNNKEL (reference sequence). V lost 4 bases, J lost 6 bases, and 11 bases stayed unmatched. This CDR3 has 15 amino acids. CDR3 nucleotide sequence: TGTGCCAGCAGCCCCCGACAGGGTCCCGTTAATGGCTACACCTTC. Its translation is CASSPRQGPVNGYTF.

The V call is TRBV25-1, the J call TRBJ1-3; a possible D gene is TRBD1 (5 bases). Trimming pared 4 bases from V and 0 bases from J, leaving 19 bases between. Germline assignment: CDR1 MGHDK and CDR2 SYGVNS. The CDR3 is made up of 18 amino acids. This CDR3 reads CASSGWGSRRSSGNTIYF. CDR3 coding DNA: TGTGCCAGCAGTGGATGGGGCAGTCGAAGATCCTCTGGAAACACCATATATTTT.

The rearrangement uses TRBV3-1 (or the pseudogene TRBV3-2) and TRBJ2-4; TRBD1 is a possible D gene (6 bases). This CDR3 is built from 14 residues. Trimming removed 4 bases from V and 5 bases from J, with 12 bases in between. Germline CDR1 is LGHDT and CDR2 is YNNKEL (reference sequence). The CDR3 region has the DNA TGTGCCAGCAGCCCGCGGACAGATGAAAACATTCAGTACTTC. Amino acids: CASSPRTDENIQYF.

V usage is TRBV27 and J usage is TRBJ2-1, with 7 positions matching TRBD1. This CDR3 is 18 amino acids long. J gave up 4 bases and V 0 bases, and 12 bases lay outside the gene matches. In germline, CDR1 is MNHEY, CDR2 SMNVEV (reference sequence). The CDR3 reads CASSLSVLTGVVYNEQFF. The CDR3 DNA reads TGTGCCAGCAGTTTATCGGTTCTAACAGGGGTGGTATACAATGAGCAGTTCTTC.

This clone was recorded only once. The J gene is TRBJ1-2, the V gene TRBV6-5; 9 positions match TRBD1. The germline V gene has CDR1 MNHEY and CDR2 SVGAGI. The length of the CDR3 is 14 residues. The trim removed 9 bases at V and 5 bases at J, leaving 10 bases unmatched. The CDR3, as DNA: TGTGCCAGTGAGGAGGGGGACAGGGTGTATGGCTACACCTTC. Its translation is CASEEGDRVYGYTF.

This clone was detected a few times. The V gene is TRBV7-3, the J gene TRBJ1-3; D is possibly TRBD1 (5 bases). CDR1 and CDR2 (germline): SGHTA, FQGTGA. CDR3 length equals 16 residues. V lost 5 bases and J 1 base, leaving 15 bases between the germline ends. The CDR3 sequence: CASSLLPQGSGNTIYF. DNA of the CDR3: TGTGCCAGCAGCCTCCTGCCGCAGGGTTCTGGAAACACCATATATTTT. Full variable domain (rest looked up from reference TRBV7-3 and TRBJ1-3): GAGVSQTPSNKVTEKGKYVELRCDPISGHTALYWYRQSLGQGPEFLIYFQGTGAADDSGLPNDRFFAVRPEGSVSTLKIQRTERGDSAVYLCASSLLPQGSGNTIYFGEGSWLTVV.

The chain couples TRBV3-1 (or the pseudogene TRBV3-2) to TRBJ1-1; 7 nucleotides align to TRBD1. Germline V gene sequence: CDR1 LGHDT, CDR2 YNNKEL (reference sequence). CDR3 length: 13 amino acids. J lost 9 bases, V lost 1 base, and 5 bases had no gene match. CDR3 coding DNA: TGTGCCAGCAGCCAAGCTGCGACAGGGAAAGCTTTCTTT. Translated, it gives CASSQAATGKAFF.